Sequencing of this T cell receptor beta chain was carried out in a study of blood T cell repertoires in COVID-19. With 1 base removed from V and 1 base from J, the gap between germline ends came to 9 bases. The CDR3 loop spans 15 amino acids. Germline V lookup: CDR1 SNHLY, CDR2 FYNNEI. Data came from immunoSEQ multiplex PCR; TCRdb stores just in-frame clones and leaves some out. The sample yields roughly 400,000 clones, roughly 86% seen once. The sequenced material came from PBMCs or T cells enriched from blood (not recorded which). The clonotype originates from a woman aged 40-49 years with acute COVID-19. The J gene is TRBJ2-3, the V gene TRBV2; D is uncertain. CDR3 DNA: TGTGCCAGCAGTGAAGGTGCGCAGGGCACAGATACGCAGTATTTT. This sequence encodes CASSEGAQGTDTQYF.